This TCR beta chain originates from a study of blood T cell repertoires in COVID-19. Across the study: Researchers got acute and convalescent COVID-19 samples from the United States, Italy and Spain. T cells, B-cell-depleted T cells, or PBMCs supplied cDNA or gDNA.

Original data processing: By means of reference gene primer amplification, nucleated cell counts were estimated. TCRdb keeps only in-frame clones here, not all; method: immunoSEQ multiplex PCR. D and trimming were read from the DNA, whereas the V and J calls and clone size are those reported in that table. The table has about 300,000 clones, about nine tenths seen once. This CDR3 has 14 residues. V was clipped by 5 bases and J by 4 bases; unmatched bases: 3. In germline, CDR1 is SGHNT, CDR2 YYREEE (reference sequence). Enrollment of patients from Seattle took place during active infection, with longitudinal follow-up.

This TCR derives from a woman in her twenties or thirties with COVID-19, enrolled during active disease. Input material: peripheral blood. J is TRBJ1-2 and V is TRBV5-4; 12 bases line up with TRBD1. Written as DNA, the CDR3 is TGTGCCAGCAGTCCGGGACAGGGGGCCTATGGCTACACCTTC. Its protein is CASSPGQGAYGYTF.